This TCR beta chain was recorded in a study of T cell responses to AZD1222 COVID-19 vaccine. Overall study findings and caveats: Spike-specific TCR breadth and depth both grew after two AZD1222 doses.

Profiled with immunoSEQ multiplex PCR; TCRdb holds only in-frame clones, not every one. The sample comprises some 150,000 clones, 70% to 90% of which are singletons, and over 2.5% rests with the top ten. A remark on this clone: The antigen is unknown.

Trimming removed 3 bases from V and 6 bases from J, with 9 bases in between. Germline assignment: CDR1 DFQATT and CDR2 SNEGSKA (reference sequence). This CDR3 spans 11 amino acids. The material was peripheral blood, obtained on day 0 of AZD1222 vaccination. The receptor's source is an adult in good health. The chain carries TRBV20-1 and TRBJ2-7; D might be TRBD2 (5 bases). Here the CDR3 DNA reads TGCAGTGCTAGGATCGCGGGCGAGCAGTACTTC. This codes for CSARIAGEQYF.